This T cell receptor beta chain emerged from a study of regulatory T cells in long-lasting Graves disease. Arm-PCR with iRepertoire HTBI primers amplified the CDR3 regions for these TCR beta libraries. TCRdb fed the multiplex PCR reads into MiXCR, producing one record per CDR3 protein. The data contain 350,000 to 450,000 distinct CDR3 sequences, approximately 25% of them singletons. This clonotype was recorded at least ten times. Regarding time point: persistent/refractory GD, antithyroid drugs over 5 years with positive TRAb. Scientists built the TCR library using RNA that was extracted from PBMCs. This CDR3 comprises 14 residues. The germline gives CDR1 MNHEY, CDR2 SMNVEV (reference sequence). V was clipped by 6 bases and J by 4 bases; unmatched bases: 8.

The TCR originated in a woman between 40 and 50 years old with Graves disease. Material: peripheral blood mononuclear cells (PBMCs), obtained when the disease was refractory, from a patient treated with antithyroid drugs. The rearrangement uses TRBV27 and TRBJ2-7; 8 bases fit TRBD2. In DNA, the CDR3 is TGTGCCAGCAGCCTCGGACTAGCAGATTACGAGCAGTACTTC. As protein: CASSLGLADYEQYF.